These T cell receptor beta chains were read from a single sample in a study of cytomegalovirus exposure and HLA in healthy donors. Data came from immunoSEQ multiplex PCR; TCRdb stores just in-frame clones and leaves some out. The data show around 140,000 clones, over 65% seen once. What was sequenced was PBMCs. These receptors were taken from a man aged 40-55 years in good health and CMV-seropositive. Each CDR3 is given with its conserved first and last residue. The D gene is left open where the match is weak. A clone size is listed for some rows: how often the clone was seen (once, few, many), or a class if it is expanded.

>.|TRBV30|.|TRBJ1-6
CAWEAGQFNSPLHF
TGTGCCTGGGAAGCAGGACAGTTTAATTCACCCCTCCACTTT
>.|TRBV4-3|few|TRBJ1-4
CASSQARGMNEKLFF
TGCGCCAGCAGCCAAGCGCGGGGAATGAATGAAAAACTGTTTTTT
>TRBD1|TRBV5-1|few|TRBJ2-1
CASSLGTGGNEQFF
TGCGCCAGCAGCTTGGGGACAGGGGGGAATGAGCAGTTCTTC
>.|TRBV7-8|once|TRBJ2-2
CASRTYRRERAGELFF
TGTGCCAGCAGGACTTACCGCCGAGAGCGTGCCGGGGAGCTGTTTTTT
>.|TRBV28|.|TRBJ1-5
CASSFPRALERYSNQPQHF
TGTGCCAGCAGTTTCCCGCGGGCCCTGGAACGCTATAGCAATCAGCCCCAGCATTTT
>.|TRBV28|.|TRBJ2-2
CASSLDPGLSELFF
TGTGCCAGCAGTTTAGACCCAGGGCTCTCCGAGCTGTTTTTT
>TRBD1|TRBV28|.|TRBJ1-1
CASSLTGRLTEAFF
TGTGCCAGCAGCCTGACAGGGAGGTTGACTGAAGCTTTCTTT
>.|TRBV5-5|.|TRBJ2-7
CASSLQGFGSYEQYF
TGTGCCAGCAGCCTGCAGGGGTTCGGGTCCTACGAGCAGTACTTC
>TRBD2|TRBV9|.|TRBJ2-1
CASTPREGSYNEQFF
TGTGCCAGCACCCCCCGGGAGGGAAGTTACAATGAGCAGTTCTTC
>.|TRBV7-2|.|TRBJ1-6
CASSFGTGSPLHF
TGTGCCAGCAGCTTCGGAACGGGTTCACCCCTCCACTTT
>TRBD1|TRBV4-2|.|TRBJ1-1
CASSRETGLNEAFF
TGTGCCAGCAGCCGCGAGACAGGGTTGAATGAAGCTTTCTTT
>TRBD2|TRBV10-1|.|TRBJ2-5
CASSGSSGAGIETQYF
TGCGCCAGCAGTGGTTCCTCGGGAGCGGGGATTGAGACCCAGTACTTC
>.|TRBV28|.|TRBJ2-3
CASSEMMGTDTQYF
TGTGCCAGCAGTGAGATGATGGGCACAGATACGCAGTATTTT
>.|TRBV6-5|.|TRBJ2-1
CASSHLSNEQFF
TGTGCCAGCAGTCACCTGAGCAATGAGCAGTTCTTC
>.|TRBV25-1|few|TRBJ1-2
CASSQGANGYTF
TGTGCCAGTAGTCAGGGCGCGAATGGCTACACCTTC
>.|TRBV28|.|TRBJ1-3
CASSLGGLRNTIYF
TGTGCCAGCAGTTTAGGGGGACTTCGAAACACCATATATTTT
>TRBD1|TRBV28|.|TRBJ2-2
CASSLGTANTGELFF
TGTGCCAGCAGTTTAGGGACAGCGAACACCGGGGAGCTGTTTTTT
>.|TRBV10-3|.|TRBJ1-4
CAISESLSATNEKLFF
TGTGCCATCAGTGAGTCGTTGTCAGCAACTAATGAAAAACTGTTTTTT
>.|TRBV28|.|TRBJ1-1
CASSFHRQVLEAFF
TGTGCCAGCAGTTTCCACAGACAGGTCCTTGAAGCTTTCTTT
>TRBD2|TRBV4-1|.|TRBJ2-1
CASSLGLGETDEQFF
TGCGCCAGCAGCCTAGGACTAGGAGAGACGGATGAGCAGTTCTTC
>TRBD1|TRBV4-2|.|TRBJ2-5
CASSQGQGAEGTQYF
TGTGCCAGCAGTCAAGGGCAGGGGGCAGAGGGGACCCAGTACTTC
>TRBD1|TRBV7-2|.|TRBJ1-3
CASSLGQGGLSSGNTIYF
TGTGCCAGCAGCTTGGGACAGGGAGGATTGAGCTCTGGAAACACCATATATTTT
>.|TRBV7-8|.|TRBJ2-7
CASSLAVHTEGAYEQYF
TGTGCCAGCAGCTTAGCAGTCCACACCGAGGGAGCCTACGAGCAGTACTTC
>TRBD2|TRBV5-8|.|TRBJ2-7
CASSLAEGSGTGEQYF
TGTGCCAGCAGCTTGGCCGAAGGGAGCGGGACCGGCGAGCAGTACTTC
>.|TRBV5-4|.|TRBJ1-2
CASSHRTENYGYTF
TGTGCCAGCAGCCATAGGACAGAAAACTATGGCTACACCTTC
>.|TRBV7-2|once|TRBJ2-2
CASGHGELFF
TGTGCCAGCGGACATGGGGAGCTGTTTTTT
>.|TRBV28|.|TRBJ1-2
CASSQTGIVFYGYTF
TGTGCCAGCAGTCAGACCGGGATCGTCTTCTATGGCTACACCTTC
>TRBD1|TRBV12-5|few|TRBJ2-2
CASGSPGQGAEAKPGELFF
TGTGCTAGTGGTTCCCCGGGACAGGGGGCAGAGGCCAAACCCGGGGAGCTGTTTTTT
>.|TRBV18|.|TRBJ2-7
CASSQGIQGTLEQYF
TGTGCCAGCTCCCAAGGTATTCAGGGAACCCTCGAGCAGTACTTC
>.|TRBV15|.|TRBJ1-4
CATSRELGRANEKLFF
TGTGCCACCAGCAGAGAATTAGGCAGGGCTAATGAAAAACTGTTTTTT
>TRBD1|TRBV28|once|TRBJ1-1
CASSPGQLNTEAFF
TGTGCCAGCAGTCCGGGACAGCTCAACACTGAAGCTTTCTTT
>TRBD1|TRBV4-1|once|TRBJ1-2
CASSLHGTGTGGYTF
TGCGCCAGCAGCCTCCACGGGACAGGGACGGGAGGCTACACCTTC
>.|TRBV27|.|TRBJ2-1
CASSPYLEAENEQFF
TGTGCCAGCAGTCCCTATCTAGAGGCGGAGAATGAGCAGTTCTTC
>.|TRBV12-5|.|TRBJ2-5
CASGLALPETQYF
TGTGCTAGTGGTTTGGCCCTTCCAGAGACCCAGTACTTC
>.|TRBV28|.|TRBJ2-3
CASSPPQGALGAQYF
TGTGCCAGCAGTCCCCCACAAGGAGCCCTTGGAGCGCAGTATTTT
>.|TRBV9|.|TRBJ2-1
CASSVLGGNGNEQFF
TGTGCCAGCAGCGTGTTGGGCGGGAATGGAAATGAGCAGTTCTTC
>TRBD2|TRBV10-3|.|TRBJ2-7
CAVLEGLAGGYEQYF
TGTGCCGTCCTGGAGGGACTAGCGGGAGGTTACGAGCAGTACTTC
>.|TRBV2|.|TRBJ2-3
CASSGTADTQYF
TGTGCCAGCAGCGGCACAGCAGATACGCAGTATTTT
>.|TRBV7-2|once|TRBJ2-5
CASSLVLAGETQYF
TGTGCCAGCAGCTTAGTGCTGGCGGGGGAGACCCAGTACTTC
>TRBD1|TRBV6-5|.|TRBJ2-1
CARRGHPYNEQFF
TGTGCCAGGAGGGGGCACCCCTACAATGAGCAGTTCTTC
>TRBD2|TRBV6-6|.|TRBJ2-7
CASSYGLAGDSEQYF
TGTGCCAGCAGTTACGGACTAGCGGGAGACTCCGAGCAGTACTTC
>.|TRBV7-2|.|TRBJ2-4
CASGLSGRFQYF
TGTGCCAGCGGTCTAAGCGGGCGCTTTCAGTACTTC
>.|TRBV9|.|TRBJ2-1
CASSSGTPLYNEQFF
TGTGCCAGCAGTTCCGGGACTCCACTATACAATGAGCAGTTCTTC
>TRBD2|TRBV6-1|.|TRBJ2-2
CASSEGLVRTGELFF
TGTGCCAGCAGTGAGGGACTAGTAAGGACCGGGGAGCTGTTTTTT